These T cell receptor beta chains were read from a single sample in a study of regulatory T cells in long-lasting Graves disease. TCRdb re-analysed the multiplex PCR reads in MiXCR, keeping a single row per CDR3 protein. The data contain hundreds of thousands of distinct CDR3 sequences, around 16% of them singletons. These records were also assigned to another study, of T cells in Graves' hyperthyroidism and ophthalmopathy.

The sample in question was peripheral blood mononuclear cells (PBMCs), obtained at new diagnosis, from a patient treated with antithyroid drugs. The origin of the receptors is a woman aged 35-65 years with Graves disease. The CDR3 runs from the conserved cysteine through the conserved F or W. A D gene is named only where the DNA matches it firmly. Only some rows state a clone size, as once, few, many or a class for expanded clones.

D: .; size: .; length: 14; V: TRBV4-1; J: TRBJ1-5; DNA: TGCGCCAGCAGCCAAGATCAGGGAAATCAGCCCCAGCATTTT; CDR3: CASSQDQGNQPQHF
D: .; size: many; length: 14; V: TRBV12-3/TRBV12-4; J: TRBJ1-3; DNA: TGTGCCAGCAGTTTCAAGATCTCTGGAAACACCATATATTTT; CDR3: CASSFKISGNTIYF
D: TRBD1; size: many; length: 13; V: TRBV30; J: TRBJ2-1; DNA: TGTGCCTGGGCGGGGGACAGGGGAAATGAGCAGTTCTTC; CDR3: CAWAGDRGNEQFF
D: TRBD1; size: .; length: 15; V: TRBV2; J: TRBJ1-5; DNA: TGTGCCAGCAGTTCAAGGACAGGGGGCAATCAGCCCCAGCATTTT; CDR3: CASSSRTGGNQPQHF
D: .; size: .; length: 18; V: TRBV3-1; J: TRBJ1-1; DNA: TGTGCCAGCAGCCAAGATCGGGGAAGGGGGGGAATGAACACTGAAGCTTTCTTT; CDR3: CASSQDRGRGGMNTEAFF
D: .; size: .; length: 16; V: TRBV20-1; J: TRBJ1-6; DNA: TGCAGTGCCCCTGACCCCACAAGGTCCTATAATTCACCCCTCCACTTT; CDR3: CSAPDPTRSYNSPLHF
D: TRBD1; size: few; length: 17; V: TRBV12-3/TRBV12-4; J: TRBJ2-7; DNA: TGTGCCAGCAGTCCGCACCGTCCGGGACAGGGTATTTACGAGCAGTACTTC; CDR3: CASSPHRPGQGIYEQYF
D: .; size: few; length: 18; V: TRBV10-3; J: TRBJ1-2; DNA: TGTGCCATCAGTGACCGCATTTACGGACGGAACCTTAACTATGGCTACACCTTC; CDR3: CAISDRIYGRNLNYGYTF
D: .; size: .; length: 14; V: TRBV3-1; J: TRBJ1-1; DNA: TGTGCCAGCAGCCAAGATACGAGCCGAATGGAAGCTTTCTTT; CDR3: CASSQDTSRMEAFF
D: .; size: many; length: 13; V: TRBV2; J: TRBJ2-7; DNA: TGTGCCAGCAGTGGGGAGGTTGTGGGCGAGCAGTACTTC; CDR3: CASSGEVVGEQYF
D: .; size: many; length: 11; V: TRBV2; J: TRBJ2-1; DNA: TGTGCCAGCAGTGAGATCAATGAGCAGTTCTTC; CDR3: CASSEINEQFF
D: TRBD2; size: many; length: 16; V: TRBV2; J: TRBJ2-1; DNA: TGTGCCGCTGGGGGGCTAGCGGGGGGCCGTGGGAATGAGCAGTTCTTC; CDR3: CAAGGLAGGRGNEQFF
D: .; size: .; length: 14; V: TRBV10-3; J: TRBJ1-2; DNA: TGTGCCATCAGTGAGCAAGGGGGGTGGCGCGGCTACACCTTC; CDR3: CAISEQGGWRGYTF
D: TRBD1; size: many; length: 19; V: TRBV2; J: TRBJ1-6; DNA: TGTGCCAGCAGTATAAGAAACTCCTGGGGACAGGGCGATAATTCACCCCTCCACTTT; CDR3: CASSIRNSWGQGDNSPLHF
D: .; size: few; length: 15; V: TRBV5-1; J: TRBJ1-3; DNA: TGCGCCAGCAACCCAGGCAGCGCCTCTGGAAACACCATATATTTT; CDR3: CASNPGSASGNTIYF
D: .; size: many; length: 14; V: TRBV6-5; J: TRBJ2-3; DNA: TGTGCCAGCAGTTACAGGGCAGGGGAGGTTACGCAGTATTTT; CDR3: CASSYRAGEVTQYF
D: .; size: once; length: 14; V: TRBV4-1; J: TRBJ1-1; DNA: TGCGCCAGCAGCCAAGATCGGGGCACCTTTGAAGCTTTCTTT; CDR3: CASSQDRGTFEAFF
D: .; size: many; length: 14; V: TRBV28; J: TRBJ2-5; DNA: TGTGCCAGCAGCCGTCCGGGGCTGTGGGAGACCCAGTACTTC; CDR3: CASSRPGLWETQYF
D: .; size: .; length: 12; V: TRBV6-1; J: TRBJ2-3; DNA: TGTGCCAGCGGGCCGGGTGTGGATACGCAGTATTTT; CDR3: CASGPGVDTQYF